This T cell receptor (beta chain) derives from a study of cytomegalovirus exposure and HLA in healthy donors. With regard to this clone: Its matching antigen is unknown.

Study conclusions and caveats: A later analysis found TCR association rates differed by HLA locus, highest for DRB1 and lowest for HLA-C. Equally common other TCR beta chains were less clonally expanded than HLA-associated ones, a later analysis found. TCR beta chain V- and J-gene trimming was linked, in a later analysis, to a missense variant in DCLRE1C.

The PCR used 60 Vbeta and 13 Jbeta primers. Data came from immunoSEQ multiplex PCR; TCRdb stores just in-frame clones and leaves some out. Among 70,000 to 90,000 clones listed, around 76% were seen once. The CDR3 totals 17 residues. V lost 3 bases to trimming and J lost 0 bases, with 15 bases between them. Germline lookup yields CDR1 MNHEY and CDR2 SMNVEV (reference sequence). The sample was PBMCs. The source of this sequence is a male donor in good health and CMV-seropositive. This chain connects TRBV27 to TRBJ1-5, with TRBD1 as a possible D gene (6 bases). CDR3 protein: CASSFSRDIYSNQPQHF. In nucleotides, the CDR3 is TGTGCCAGCAGTTTCAGCCGGGACATTTATAGCAATCAGCCCCAGCATTTT.